The 13 T cell receptor beta chains below come from one sample, sequenced in a study of cytotoxic CD8 clonotypes in ibrutinib-treated CLL. Profiled with immunoSEQ multiplex PCR; TCRdb holds only in-frame clones, not every one. The sample has 140,000 to 150,000 clones, 76% seen once. The starting material was PBMCs, obtained after 24 months of ibrutinib treatment. Receptor source: a human donor with chronic lymphocytic leukemia.

This clone was counted only a few times. The chain carries TRBV19 and TRBJ2-7; D gene uncertain. This CDR3 is 15 amino acids long. V lost 2 bases, J lost 4 bases, and 15 bases lay in between. Germline values: CDR1 LNHDA, CDR2 SQIVND (reference sequence). CDR3 protein: CASSIPPSGWYEQYF. The CDR3 region has the DNA TGTGCCAGTAGTATACCGCCCAGTGGGTGGTACGAGCAGTACTTC. The full variable domain, with the rest looked up from reference TRBV19 and TRBJ2-7, is DGGITQSPKYLFRKEGQNVTLSCEQNLNHDAMYWYRQDPGQGLRLIYYSQIVNDFQKGDIAEGYSVSREKKESFPLTVTSAQKNPTAFYLCASSIPPSGWYEQYFGPGTRLTVT.

J is TRBJ2-5 and V is TRBV18; 7 bases map to TRBD1. In germline, CDR1 is KGHSH, CDR2 LQKENI. The trim removed 2 bases at V and 1 base at J, leaving 4 bases unmatched. There are 15 residues in the CDR3. CDR3 loop: CASSPMGDSQETQYF. CDR3 bases: TGTGCCAGCTCACCAATGGGGGACAGCCAAGAGACCCAGTACTTC. Full variable domain (outside the CDR3, taken from reference TRBV18 and TRBJ2-5): NAGVMQNPRHLVRRRGQEARLRCSPMKGHSHVYWYRQLPEEGLKFMVYLQKENIIDESGMPKERFSAEFPKEGPSILRIQQVVRGDSAAYFCASSPMGDSQETQYFGPGTRLLVL.

This chain uses TRBV19 with TRBJ2-5; D perhaps matches TRBD2 (6 bases). The V end was cut by 5 bases, the J end by 5 bases, with 15 bases between. The CDR3 runs 14 residues. CDR1 and CDR2 (germline): LNHDA, SQIVND (reference sequence). CDR3: CASSSIAVGETQYF. The CDR3 bases are TGTGCCAGTAGTTCAATAGCGGTCGGGGAGACCCAGTACTTC.

In its sample, this clone was seen once. In DNA, the CDR3 is TGCGCCAGCAGCACGGCAGCGTTTAGCTATGGCTACACCTTC. Encoded protein: CASSTAAFSYGYTF. The chain recombines TRBV5-1 with TRBJ1-2; no definite D call. Germline V gene data show CDR1 as SGHRS and CDR2 as YFSETQ. Trimming removed 4 bases at V and 4 bases at J, with 14 bases between. CDR3 length: 14 residues. Full variable domain (missing parts from reference TRBV5-1 and TRBJ1-2): KAGVTQTPRYLIKTRGQQVTLSCSPISGHRSVSWYQQTPGQGLQFLFEYFSETQRNKGNFPGRFSGRQFSNSRSEMNVSTLELGDSALYLCASSTAAFSYGYTFGSGTRLTVV.

The rearrangement uses TRBV7-4 and TRBJ1-5, with 8 bases identical to TRBD1. V lost 3 bases, J lost 0 bases, and 16 bases stayed unmatched. Germline lookup yields CDR1 SGHVT and CDR2 SQSDAQ. The CDR3 is 20 amino acids. CDR3 nucleotide sequence: TGTGCCAGCAGCTTTTTGGGCCCCGACAGGGGCCGACATAGCAATCAGCCCCAGCATTTT. It specifies CASSFLGPDRGRHSNQPQHF.

The CDR3 sequence: CATSRPAAYQETQYF. The CDR3 bases are TGTGCCACCAGCAGGCCAGCGGCCTACCAAGAGACCCAGTACTTC. The chain links TRBV15 to TRBJ2-5; the D gene is possibly TRBD2 (5 bases). This CDR3 has 15 amino acids. Germline V gives CDR1 LNHNV, CDR2 YYDKDF (reference sequence). Between the trimmed V and J ends, which lost 3 bases and 0 bases, there was a span of 11 bases.

As DNA, the CDR3 is TGTGCCAGCAGTGACCCGACCGGGGGGGTGGGTCTGGATACGCAGTATTTT. Amino acid sequence: CASSDPTGGVGLDTQYF. The chain uses TRBV6-1 and TRBJ2-3, with TRBD2 identical over 8 bases. This CDR3 contains 17 residues. J lost 6 bases, V lost 3 bases, and 14 bases had no gene match. CDR1 is MNHNS and CDR2 is SASEGT in the germline V gene.

This clone was counted once. The chain uses TRBV5-4 and TRBJ2-7, with 8 bases lining up with TRBD2. Germline-derived CDR1 and CDR2 are SGHNT and YYREEE (reference sequence). This CDR3 is 15 amino acids long. V was pared by 2 bases and J by 2 bases, with 6 bases of the junction left unmatched. The CDR3 is CASSFGLAGTYEQYF. As DNA, the CDR3 is TGTGCCAGCAGCTTTGGGCTAGCGGGTACCTACGAGCAGTACTTC.

The chain combines TRBV7-2 with TRBJ2-1; unclear D gene. Per germline, CDR1 SGHTA and CDR2 FQGNSA. CDR3 length equals 18 residues. V lost 3 bases to trimming and J lost 0 bases, with 18 bases between them. The CDR3 DNA reads as TGTGCCAGCAGCTTCCTCCCGGGTGGCGGAAGCTCCTACAATGAGCAGTTCTTC. Translated, it gives CASSFLPGGGSSYNEQFF. The full variable domain, with the rest looked up from reference TRBV7-2 and TRBJ2-1, is GAGVSQSPSNKVTEKGKDVELRCDPISGHTALYWYRQSLGQGLEFLIYFQGNSAPDKSGLPSDRFSAERTGGSVSTLTIQRTQQEDSAVYLCASSFLPGGGSSYNEQFFGPGTRLTVL.

The chain combines TRBV5-5 with TRBJ2-6; D is unclear. V lost 0 bases, J lost 5 bases, and 6 bases lay in between. This CDR3 region has 14 residues. CDR1 is SGHKS, CDR2 YYEKEE, per germline (reference sequence). Here the CDR3 DNA reads TGTGCCAGCAGCTTGGGGAGCTGGGCCAACGTCCTGACTTTC. This gives the protein CASSLGSWANVLTF.

The V gene is TRBV28, the J gene TRBJ1-4; possible D gene TRBD1, 5 bases. Trimming took off 7 bases at V and 9 bases at J, with 27 bases between the two ends. Germline V CDR1 and CDR2: MDHEN, SYDVKM. CDR3 length: 17 residues. The CDR3 sequence is CASIRSGTADRRKKLFF. For the CDR3, the DNA is TGTGCCAGCATCCGGTCAGGGACGGCTGATAGACGAAAAAAACTGTTTTTT. The entire variable domain, with the rest obtained from reference TRBV28 and TRBJ1-4, is as follows: DVKVTQSSRYLVKRTGEKVFLECVQDMDHENMFWYRQDPGLGLRLIYFSYDVKMKEKGDIPEGYSVSREKKERFSLILESASTNQTSMYLCASIRSGTADRRKKLFFGSGTQLSVL.

This chain links TRBV30 with TRBJ2-3, with 11 positions matching TRBD2. CDR1 is GTSNPN, CDR2 SVGIG, per germline (reference sequence). The CDR3 is 14 amino acids. V shed 5 bases, J shed 8 bases, and the junction held 9 bases outside the gene matches. The CDR3 sequence: CAWEFSGGAGTQYF. In DNA, the CDR3 is TGTGCCTGGGAATTTAGCGGGGGGGCGGGTACGCAGTATTTT.

The CDR3 DNA reads TGTGCCAGCAGTACAGGGCGGCCAGGGACCCAGTACTTC. Amino acid sequence: CASSTGRPGTQYF. V usage is TRBV6-5 and J usage is TRBJ2-5, with D tentatively TRBD1 (6 bases). Per germline, CDR1 MNHEY and CDR2 SVGAGI. Trimming took off 5 bases at V and 7 bases at J, with 14 bases between the two ends. This CDR3 comprises 13 residues.